These 23 T cell receptor beta chains came from one sample sequenced in a study of identical twins. MiXCR, run by TCRdb on the 5' RACE reads, gives a single entry per CDR3 protein. Among approximately 890,000 distinct CDR3 sequences listed, roughly an eighth were seen once. The same specimen was also included in a second study, on yellow fever vaccine responses in identical twins.

Sequenced input: PBMCs. These receptors all stem from a woman between 18 and 30 years old in good health.

This clonotype was seen a handful of times. V gene TRBV27 combines with J gene TRBJ2-2; D possibly corresponds to TRBD2 (5 bases). The CDR3 is 17 amino acids. Deletions cut 6 bases from V and 0 bases from J, with 17 bases between. Germline CDR1 reads MNHEY; CDR2 reads SMNVEV (reference sequence). CDR3 sequence reads: CASRGDWRRPNTGELFF. CDR3 bases: TGTGCCAGCAGGGGAGACTGGCGGAGACCGAACACCGGGGAGCTGTTTTTT.

The chain carries TRBV3-1 and TRBJ1-1; 9 bases fit TRBD1. V shed 2 bases and J 5 bases; nucleotides not matched to a gene: 6. Germline assignment: CDR1 LGHDT and CDR2 YNNKEL (reference sequence). CDR3 length: 15 residues. Here the CDR3 DNA reads TGTGCCAGCAGCCAAACAGGACAGGGGAGAACTGAAGCTTTCTTT. Protein sequence: CASSQTGQGRTEAFF.

V gene TRBV27 combines with J gene TRBJ2-2; D not resolved. V was trimmed by 5 bases and J by 2 bases, leaving 6 bases between them. CDR3 length: 13 residues. Germline V gives CDR1 MNHEY, CDR2 SMNVEV (reference sequence). For the CDR3, the DNA is TGTGCCAGCAGTCGTTATAACACCGGGGAGCTGTTTTTT. Amino acids: CASSRYNTGELFF.

This clonotype was seen repeatedly, ten times or more. V and J are TRBV18 and TRBJ2-7, with D unclear. Germline assignment: CDR1 KGHSH and CDR2 LQKENI. Trimming took 2 bases from V and 4 from J, leaving 6 bases between them. CDR3 length: 12 residues. DNA of the CDR3: TGTGCCAGCTCACCAGAAGGGTACGAGCAGTACGTC. It translates to CASSPEGYEQYV.

This CDR3 is CASSQPSGGLHNEQFF. Here the CDR3 DNA reads TGTGCCAGCAGCCAACCGAGCGGGGGTCTCCACAATGAGCAGTTCTTC. This rearrangement joins TRBV4-2 to TRBJ2-1; TRBD2 agrees at 8 bases. Trimming at V came to 2 bases and at J to 5 bases, leaving 8 bases not matched to a gene. From germline, CDR1 is LGHNA and CDR2 YNFKEQ. The CDR3 length is 16 residues.

There are a few counts of this clonotype. This sequence joins TRBV6-2 or TRBV6-3 and TRBJ2-7; D is unclear. The germline V and J ends were trimmed by 5 bases and 3 bases, with 11 bases remaining between them. The CDR3 consists of 13 residues. From germline, CDR1 is MNHEY and CDR2 SVGEGT. CDR3 protein: CASSLPAGYEQYV. CDR3 in DNA: TGTGCCAGCAGTCTCCCCGCAGGCTACGAGCAGTACGTC.

On this clonotype itself: A read error may explain this, as a much larger clone is one base away. This rearrangement joins TRBV12-3 or TRBV12-4 to TRBJ1-5; D may be TRBD1 (5 bases). The CDR3 consists of 15 residues. The CDR3 protein is CASRRNRDDNKPQHF. In DNA form, the CDR3 reads TGTGCCAGCAGGAGAAACCGGGACGACAATAAGCCCCAGCATTTT.

The rearrangement uses TRBV6-1 and TRBJ1-5; TRBD1 matches at 11 bases. The CDR3 has 14 amino acids. V dropped 6 bases and J dropped 6; count of bases not matched to a gene: 4. CDR1 MNHNS and CDR2 SASEGT come from the germline V gene. The CDR3 DNA follows: TGTGCCAGCAGACGGACAGGGGGCGGTCAGCCCCAGCATTTT. It specifies CASRRTGGGQPQHF.

There are many counts of this clonotype. The chain joins TRBV4-1 to TRBJ1-1; D unresolved. V was trimmed by 2 bases and J by 2 bases, leaving 21 bases between them. Germline V CDR1 and CDR2: MGHRA, YSYEKL. CDR3 length: 18 amino acids. CDR3 region: CASSQPAILTTPNTEAFF. As DNA, the CDR3 is TGCGCCAGCAGCCAACCGGCGATCCTAACGACCCCCAACACTGAAGCTTTCTTT.

The chain carries TRBV7-2 and TRBJ2-2; 10 bases are shared with TRBD2. Germline V gives CDR1 SGHTA, CDR2 FQGNSA. Unmatched junction bases numbered 11, after V lost 4 bases and J lost 6 bases. The CDR3 has 17 amino acids. CDR3 in DNA: TGTGCCAGCAGCTCCCTTTTGCTAGCGGGAGCGCCCGGGGAGCTGTTTTTT. Residues: CASSSLLLAGAPGELFF.

The chain is built from TRBV5-4 and TRBJ2-6; 8 bases are a match to TRBD1. This CDR3 comprises 20 residues. The germline gives CDR1 SGHNT, CDR2 YYREEE (reference sequence). After removal of 1 base from V and 0 bases from J, the junction contained 12 bases not matched to a gene. CDR3 region: CASSLSQGARYLSGANVLTF. The DNA of the CDR3 is TGTGCCAGCAGCTTGTCCCAGGGGGCTCGCTACCTCTCTGGGGCCAACGTCCTGACTTTC.

This clonotype was detected a few times. The V and J genes are TRBV15 and TRBJ1-1; D remains unclear. CDR3 size: 13 residues. Trimming pared 8 bases from V and 0 bases from J, leaving 10 bases between. The germline V gene has CDR1 LNHNV and CDR2 YYDKDF (reference sequence). Here the CDR3 reads CATGKQLNTEAFF. DNA of the CDR3: TGTGCCACCGGGAAACAGTTGAACACTGAAGCTTTCTTT.

The chain recombines TRBV5-4 with TRBJ2-3, with TRBD2 matching 14 bases. CDR3 length: 17 amino acids. V shed 2 bases and J 0 bases; nucleotides not matched to a gene: 2. Germline values: CDR1 SGHNT, CDR2 YYREEE (reference sequence). The CDR3 here is CASSFRTSGGSTDTQYF. CDR3 nucleotides: TGTGCCAGCAGCTTTCGGACTAGCGGGGGGAGCACAGATACGCAGTATTTT.

V gene TRBV3-1 combines with J gene TRBJ2-4, with D possibly matching TRBD1 (6 bases). CDR3 length: 19 residues. The V and J ends lost 4 bases and 0 bases respectively, with 22 bases between them. Germline V gene data show CDR1 as LGHDT and CDR2 as YNNKEL (reference sequence). CDR3 nucleotide sequence: TGTGCCAGCAGCCCCGCCGGGACGACGAAGGGGGTAGCCAAAAACATTCAGTACTTC. It encodes CASSPAGTTKGVAKNIQYF.

In its sample, this clonotype was seen a few times. This chain links TRBV20-1 with TRBJ2-1, with 11 nucleotides matching TRBD2. V lost 5 bases, J lost 7 bases, and 4 bases stayed unmatched. This CDR3 region has 13 residues. Germline CDR1 is DFQATT and CDR2 is SNEGSKA (reference sequence). Here the CDR3 reads CSAGTSGGNEQFF. CDR3 DNA: TGCAGTGCTGGGACTAGCGGAGGGAATGAGCAGTTCTTC.

This clonotype showed up just a few times. The chain couples TRBV7-9 to TRBJ2-3, with a tentative D call TRBD2 (6 bases). This CDR3 contains 15 residues. The germline V and J ends were trimmed by 5 bases and 0 bases, with 12 bases remaining between them. CDR1 is SEHNR and CDR2 is FQNEAQ in the germline V gene (reference sequence). The chain's CDR3 is CASSTMGGSTDTQYF. The CDR3 DNA reads as TGTGCCAGCAGCACCATGGGAGGAAGCACAGATACGCAGTATTTT.

Many counts were recorded for this clonotype. The chain has TRBV6-5 and TRBJ2-1, with D maybe TRBD1 (5 bases). Looked up from germline, CDR1 is MNHEY and CDR2 is SVGAGI. The CDR3 covers 17 residues. V was clipped by 0 bases and J by 0 bases, with 12 bases between them. In DNA form, the CDR3 reads TGTGCCAGCAGTTACTCGAGGACAACCAGCTCCTACAATGAGCAGTTCTTC. The encoded protein is CASSYSRTTSSYNEQFF.

The chain is built from TRBV12-3 or TRBV12-4 and TRBJ2-1, with a weak D call TRBD2 (6 bases). The CDR3 is 14 residues long. V lost 3 bases and J lost 14, with 20 bases in between. CDR3 amino acids: CASSFILGTQREFF. Written as DNA, the CDR3 is TGTGCCAGCAGTTTTATCTTGGGGACTCAACGAGAGTTCTTC.

The chain links TRBV3-1 to TRBJ2-7, with TRBD2 as a possible D gene (6 bases). V was cut by 0 bases and J by 2 bases, with 11 bases left in between. CDR3 length: 15 residues. From germline, CDR1 is LGHDT and CDR2 YNNKEL (reference sequence). CDR3 nucleotide sequence: TGTGCCAGCAGCCAAGAGGCTACGGGGGCCTACGAGCAGTACTTC. Translation gives CASSQEATGAYEQYF.

The rearrangement links TRBV19 to TRBJ1-1, with D tentatively TRBD1 (5 bases). The CDR3 sequence is 14 residues long. Germline-derived CDR1 and CDR2 are LNHDA and SQIVND (reference sequence). The ends were cut back, 6 bases at V and 3 bases at J, with 14 bases in the middle. CDR3 nucleotides: TGTGCCAGTAGGTACGCCAGGGTGGACACTGAAGCTTTCTTT. Translating it yields CASRYARVDTEAFF.

Many counts were recorded for this clonotype. This chain links TRBV6-4 with TRBJ1-5, with D tentatively TRBD1 (5 bases). Germline CDR1 and CDR2: MRHNA and SNTAGT. V shed 4 bases and J shed 4 bases, with 8 bases lying between them. This CDR3 region has 13 residues. CDR3 bases: TGTGCCAGCAGTGCGGGGGTGAATCAGCCCCAGCATTTT. It encodes CASSAGVNQPQHF.

The chain employs TRBV4-1 and TRBJ2-3; no reliable D call. Trimming took off 0 bases at V and 0 bases at J, with 13 bases between the two ends. CDR3 length: 17 amino acids. Germline V lookup: CDR1 MGHRA, CDR2 YSYEKL. The CDR3 here is CASSQDPLIGSTDTQYF. CDR3 coding DNA: TGCGCCAGCAGCCAAGACCCCCTTATCGGGAGCACAGATACGCAGTATTTT.

The chain has TRBV7-8 and TRBJ2-2, with 13 bases identical to TRBD2. The CDR3 sequence is 20 residues long. V lost 10 bases and J lost 1; bases outside the gene matches: 18. Germline V gene lookup returns CDR1 SGHVS and CDR2 FQNEAQ. CDR3 nucleotide sequence: TGTGCCATCTCTTACTGGGGTCCCGGACTAGCGGGAGAGAACACCGGGGAGCTGTTTTTT. It yields the protein CAISYWGPGLAGENTGELFF.